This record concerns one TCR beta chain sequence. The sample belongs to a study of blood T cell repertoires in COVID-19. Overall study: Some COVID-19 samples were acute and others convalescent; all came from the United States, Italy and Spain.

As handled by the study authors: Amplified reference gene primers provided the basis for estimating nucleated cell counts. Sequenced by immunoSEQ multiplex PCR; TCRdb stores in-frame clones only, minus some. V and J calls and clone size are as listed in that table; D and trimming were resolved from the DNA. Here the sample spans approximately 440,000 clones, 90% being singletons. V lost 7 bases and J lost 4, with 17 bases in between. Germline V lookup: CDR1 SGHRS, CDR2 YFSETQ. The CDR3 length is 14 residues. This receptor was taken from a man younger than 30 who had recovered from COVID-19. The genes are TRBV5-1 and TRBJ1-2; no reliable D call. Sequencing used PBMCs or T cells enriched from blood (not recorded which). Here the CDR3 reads CASSVAGMSYGYTF. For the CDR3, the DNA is TGCGCCAGCTCCGTAGCGGGGATGAGCTATGGCTACACCTTC.